A selection of T cell receptor beta chains follows, all from one sample in a study of CD8 T cells in ankylosing spondylitis. Using its own MiXCR run on the 5' RACE reads, TCRdb lists one record per CDR3 protein. The sample consists of 250,000 or so distinct CDR3 sequences, more than 20% of them appearing once. Sequenced sample: blood, either unsorted or a sorted T cell fraction (not recorded which). Every receptor here comes from a male donor with ankylosing spondylitis or in good health (not recorded which). The CDR3 runs from the conserved cysteine through the conserved F or W. The order of the fields is D gene, V gene, J gene, clone size, CDR3 DNA, CDR3 protein. D genes are given only for firm matches. Expanded clones get a size class; other rows say once, few or many, or leave the size out.

D gene: TRBD2
V gene: TRBV3-1
J gene: TRBJ2-5
clone size: many
CDR3 DNA: TGTGCCAGCAGCCCAGAATTAGCGGGGGGTCAGACCCAGTACTTC
CDR3 protein: CASSPELAGGQTQYF

D gene: TRBD2
V gene: TRBV9
J gene: TRBJ2-1
clone size: NA
CDR3 DNA: TGTGCCAGCAGCGTAGTTTCCGGGACTACTTCGTACAATGAGCAGTTCTTC
CDR3 protein: CASSVVSGTTSYNEQFF

D gene: TRBD2
V gene: TRBV10-3
J gene: TRBJ2-7
clone size: many
CDR3 DNA: TGTGCCATCAGTGATCCTAGCGGGCCAGCATACGAGCAGTACTTC
CDR3 protein: CAISDPSGPAYEQYF

D gene: NA
V gene: TRBV29-1
J gene: TRBJ2-1
clone size: once
CDR3 DNA: TGCAGCGTTACCTTATGGTCTGAGCAGTTCTTC
CDR3 protein: CSVTLWSEQFF

D gene: TRBD2
V gene: TRBV9
J gene: TRBJ2-5
clone size: NA
CDR3 DNA: TGTGCCAGCAGCGTAAGTCTAGCGGGCCCCCGCCGGGAGGAGACCCAGTACTTC
CDR3 protein: CASSVSLAGPRREETQYF

D gene: NA
V gene: TRBV20-1
J gene: TRBJ2-7
clone size: many
CDR3 DNA: TGCAGTGCTAGGCAGTACTACTACGAGCAGTACTTC
CDR3 protein: CSARQYYYEQYF

D gene: TRBD2
V gene: TRBV20-1
J gene: TRBJ2-4
clone size: many
CDR3 DNA: TGCAGTGCTTTCAAGGGCGGGGGAAACATTCAGTACTTC
CDR3 protein: CSAFKGGGNIQYF

D gene: NA
V gene: TRBV6-4
J gene: TRBJ2-3
clone size: NA
CDR3 DNA: TGTGCCAGCAGTGAGGAGCAGGCAGATACGCAGTATTTT
CDR3 protein: CASSEEQADTQYF

D gene: NA
V gene: TRBV11-2
J gene: TRBJ2-4
clone size: many
CDR3 DNA: TGTGCCAGCAGCTCCCCGGGACAAAAAAACATTCAGTACTTC
CDR3 protein: CASSSPGQKNIQYF

D gene: NA
V gene: TRBV29-1
J gene: TRBJ2-3
clone size: few
CDR3 DNA: TGCAGCGTTGAAGGACGCCTCAGCACAGATACGCAGTATTTT
CDR3 protein: CSVEGRLSTDTQYF

D gene: NA
V gene: TRBV6-5
J gene: TRBJ2-7
clone size: many
CDR3 DNA: TGTGCCAGCAGTTACTCGAGTGCAGACGAGCAGTACTTC
CDR3 protein: CASSYSSADEQYF

D gene: TRBD1
V gene: TRBV12-3/TRBV12-4
J gene: TRBJ2-7
clone size: many
CDR3 DNA: TGTGCCAGCAGCCGATGGGACAGGGGGCAAGGCGAGCAGTACTTC
CDR3 protein: CASSRWDRGQGEQYF

D gene: NA
V gene: TRBV18
J gene: TRBJ2-1
clone size: many
CDR3 DNA: TGTGCCAGCTCACCACGCTTCCAGGGTTCACCAGGGAACAATGAGCAGTTCTTC
CDR3 protein: CASSPRFQGSPGNNEQFF

D gene: NA
V gene: TRBV20-1
J gene: TRBJ1-2
clone size: many
CDR3 DNA: TGCAGTGCCACCTCAGGGGTGGACTATGGCTACACCTTC
CDR3 protein: CSATSGVDYGYTF

D gene: NA
V gene: TRBV12-3/TRBV12-4
J gene: TRBJ2-2
clone size: few
CDR3 DNA: TGTGCCAGCAGGGCAGCGATCGGGGAGCTGTTTTTT
CDR3 protein: CASRAAIGELFF

D gene: NA
V gene: TRBV10-3
J gene: TRBJ2-5
clone size: NA
CDR3 DNA: TGTGCCATCAGTGAGTCGAGGGGGTACCAAGAGACCCAGTACTTC
CDR3 protein: CAISESRGYQETQYF

D gene: TRBD2
V gene: TRBV20-1
J gene: TRBJ2-3
clone size: many
CDR3 DNA: TGCAGTGCCTCAAGGAAGCGGGGGGCAGATACGCAGTATTTT
CDR3 protein: CSASRKRGADTQYF

D gene: NA
V gene: TRBV29-1
J gene: TRBJ1-2
clone size: many
CDR3 DNA: TGCAGCATACCCATCGTGGGGGGGAATGGCTACACCTTC
CDR3 protein: CSIPIVGGNGYTF

D gene: TRBD2
V gene: TRBV20-1
J gene: TRBJ2-1
clone size: NA
CDR3 DNA: TGCAGTGCTGGGGCCGGAGCGGGGGGGTACAATGAGCAGTTCTTC
CDR3 protein: CSAGAGAGGYNEQFF